This TCR beta chain came from a study of blood T cell repertoires in COVID-19. About the research overall: Samples of COVID-19 (acute and convalescent) were obtained from the United States, Italy and Spain. From T cells, B-cell-depleted T cells, or PBMCs came the material, which was cDNA or gDNA.

In the authors' methods: Reference gene primer amplification gave estimated nucleated cell counts. Data came from immunoSEQ multiplex PCR; TCRdb stores just in-frame clones and leaves some out. Clone size and V and J calls were adopted from that table, with D and trimming inferred from the DNA. The data contain approximately 120,000 clones, nearly 85% of them singletons. The CDR3 runs to 14 residues. Germline CDR1 is SGHDT and CDR2 is YYEEEE. Deletions cut 0 bases from V and 4 bases from J, with 10 bases between. With respect to this clone: Additional DNA sequences in this sample encode the identical CDR3.

The chain recombines TRBV5-6 with TRBJ1-2; D may be TRBD1 (6 bases). This TCR came from a woman aged 45-60 years with acute or convalescent COVID-19. The sequenced sample consisted of peripheral blood. CDR3 nucleotide sequence: TGTGCCAGCAGCTTGGGAACAGGGCTCTATGGCTACACCTTC. It yields the protein CASSLGTGLYGYTF.